This note documents a single T cell receptor (beta chain) sequence. TCRdb's copy holds only in-frame clones and misses some; the assay was immunoSEQ multiplex PCR. The table shows 650,000 to 800,000 clones, with around 90% occurring only once. Germline V gives CDR1 GTSNPN, CDR2 SVGIG (reference sequence). Trimming cost V 4 bases and J 1 base, with 14 bases left between them. This CDR3 is built from 14 residues. The data were obtained in a study of shared clonotypes between healthy human individuals. Cells designated naive CD8 were CD45RO-negative and were positively selected for CCR7, with terminally differentiated effector memory CD45RA+ cells excluded.

This TCR was recovered from a man aged 25-45 years in good health. Sequencing input: naive CD8+ T cells sorted from blood. The chain employs TRBV30 and TRBJ2-7, with D possibly being TRBD1 (5 bases). The CDR3 protein is CAWTLGAGSYEQYF. The CDR3 nucleotides read TGTGCCTGGACTCTAGGGGCAGGGTCCTACGAGCAGTACTTC.